What follows are 11 T cell receptor beta chains derived from one specimen sequenced in a study of Graves' ophthalmopathy and Graves' hyperthyroidism. RNA transcripts were the template, and TCR beta CDR3 regions were amplified from them. An opening RT-PCR round employed HTBI primers and preceded a second-round multiplex PCR. TCRdb ran MiXCR on the multiplex PCR reads and lists one entry per CDR3 protein. The repertoire consists of around 1,200,000 distinct CDR3 sequences, with 35% to 40% occurring once and the leading ten covering around 10%. The sequenced sample was peripheral blood or thyroid tissue (not recorded which). These receptors all stem from an adult man with Graves' hyperthyroidism.

This clonotype has at least ten counts. The chain uses TRBV7-9 and TRBJ1-1; D call uncertain. Germline V gene data show CDR1 as SEHNR and CDR2 as FQNEAQ (reference sequence). CDR3 length: 14 amino acids. V was shortened by 1 base and J by 1 base, with 7 bases between the two germline ends. The CDR3: CASSLGGRNTEAFF. Written as DNA, the CDR3 is TGTGCCAGCAGCTTAGGAGGCCGGAACACTGAAGCTTTCTTT.

There are many counts of this clonotype. The J gene is TRBJ2-5, the V gene TRBV20-1; the match to TRBD2 covers 11 bases. The germline gives CDR1 DFQATT, CDR2 SNEGSKA (reference sequence). V was clipped by 8 bases and J by 4 bases; unmatched bases: 6. This CDR3 comprises 13 residues. CDR3 DNA: TGCAGTCCGCGACTAGCGGGGTTAGAGACCCAGTACTTC. Translated, it gives CSPRLAGLETQYF.

The table lists this clonotype with a few counts. This chain links TRBV25-1 with TRBJ2-5, with 12 positions matching TRBD2. The CDR3 length is 16 residues. Germline CDR1 reads MGHDK; CDR2 reads SYGVNS. V trimming: 11 bases; J trimming: 4 bases; junction bases outside the gene matches: 14. CDR3 sequence reads: CAWSVGLAGGPETQYF. The CDR3 nucleotides are TGTGCCTGGAGTGTAGGGCTAGCGGGGGGGCCAGAGACCCAGTACTTC.

This clonotype was seen ten or more times. The gene calls are TRBV7-9 and TRBJ1-6, with a tentative D call TRBD1 (5 bases). The CDR3 extends over 13 amino acids. CDR1 and CDR2 (germline): SEHNR, FQNEAQ (reference sequence). The ends were cut back, 5 bases at V and 11 bases at J, with 13 bases in the middle. The CDR3 loop reads CASSPRQRTPLHF. The CDR3 DNA follows: TGTGCCAGCAGCCCAAGACAGCGAACACCCCTCCACTTT.

V and J are TRBV7-3 and TRBJ1-2; 7 bases fit TRBD1. This CDR3 is 13 amino acids long. J was trimmed by 8 bases and V by 3 bases; bases with no gene match: 6. The germline V gene encodes CDR1 SGHTA and CDR2 FQGTGA. CDR3 in amino acids: CASSLEGADGYTF. For the CDR3, the DNA is TGTGCCAGCAGCTTGGAGGGGGCGGACGGCTACACCTTC.

There are a few counts of this clonotype. The chain couples TRBV5-5 to TRBJ2-5, with TRBD1 matching 9 bases. The CDR3 totals 18 residues. V shed 2 bases and J 4 bases; nucleotides not matched to a gene: 15. CDR1 and CDR2 (germline): SGHKS, YYEKEE (reference sequence). The CDR3, as DNA: TGTGCCAGCAGCTTTTCGGACTATCGGACAGGGGCTCGAGAGACCCAGTACTTC. This encodes CASSFSDYRTGARETQYF.

This clonotype was recorded many times. The gene calls are TRBV6-6 and TRBJ2-5; 9 bases are shared with TRBD2. The CDR3 runs 14 residues. Germline V gene sequence: CDR1 MNHNY, CDR2 SVGAGI (reference sequence). Unmatched junction bases numbered 11, after V lost 10 bases and J lost 5 bases. In nucleotides, the CDR3 is TGTGCCACCGCGGCGGGAGGGCCTAGGGAGACCCAGTACTTC. This translates into CATAAGGPRETQYF.

This clonotype was counted ten times or more. The gene calls are TRBV14 and TRBJ1-3, with TRBD1 as a possible D gene (5 bases). V lost 6 bases and J 0 bases, leaving 9 bases between the germline ends. There are 14 residues in the CDR3. Per the germline V gene, CDR1 is SGHDN and CDR2 is FVKESK. The CDR3 here is CASSLGTSGNTIYF. CDR3 DNA: TGTGCCAGCAGTCTGGGGACCTCTGGAAACACCATATATTTT.

This clonotype showed up just a few times. V and J are TRBV3-1 and TRBJ1-5; D not resolved. CDR1 and CDR2 (germline): LGHDT, YNNKEL (reference sequence). V was shortened by 1 base and J by 1 base, with 14 bases between the two germline ends. The length of the CDR3 is 17 residues. In nucleotides, the CDR3 is TGTGCCAGCAGCCAAGTGGCAGGACCAAACAGCAATCAGCCCCAGCATTTT. Translation gives CASSQVAGPNSNQPQHF.

This clonotype was picked up many times. This chain links TRBV19 with TRBJ1-6, with D maybe TRBD1 (5 bases). Trimming left V 6 bases short and J 5 bases short, with 14 bases between. This CDR3 spans 15 amino acids. Germline lookup yields CDR1 LNHDA and CDR2 SQIVND (reference sequence). CDR3 sequence: CASRRGTNNNSPLHF. CDR3 coding DNA: TGTGCCAGTAGACGTGGGACCAACAATAATTCACCCCTCCACTTT.

V gene TRBV2 combines with J gene TRBJ1-2, with D unresolved. Germline V gene data show CDR1 as SNHLY and CDR2 as FYNNEI. CDR3 length: 14 residues. The V end was cut by 4 bases, the J end by 7 bases, with 16 bases between. CDR3 in amino acids: CASSGQSGRIGYTF. Written as DNA, the CDR3 is TGTGCCAGCAGTGGGCAGTCAGGACGAATTGGCTACACCTTC. The full variable domain, its missing parts supplied by reference TRBV2 and TRBJ1-2, is EPEVTQTPSHQVTQMGQEVILRCVPISNHLYFYWYRQILGQKVEFLVSFYNNEISEKSEIFDDQFSVERPDGSNFTLKIRSTKLEDSAMYFCASSGQSGRIGYTFGSGTRLTVV.